The 5 T cell receptor beta chains presented below share a single source sample, sequenced in a study of T cell changes during pregnancy in multiple sclerosis. Profiling relied on immunoSEQ multiplex PCR, and the TCRdb table lists in-frame clones only, not all of them. The sample comprises about 75,000 clones, roughly 90% of which are singletons, and about 0.9% rests with the top ten. The sample consisted of peripheral blood, taken in the first trimester of pregnancy. These receptors were collected from a female donor in good health, enrolled as a control in a pregnancy study.

V is TRBV29-1 and J is TRBJ2-2, with 8 bases matching TRBD1. The CDR3 consists of 17 residues. V trimming: 0 bases; J trimming: 5 bases; junction bases outside the gene matches: 11. CDR1 is SQVTM and CDR2 is ANQGSEA in the germline V gene. In DNA, the CDR3 is TGCAGCGTTGAAGAAACCCTCGACAGGGGAAGGACCGGGGAGCTGTTTTTT. Translation gives CSVEETLDRGRTGELFF.

This clone has only one observation. The chain combines TRBV19 with TRBJ1-2; TRBD1 agrees at 8 bases. CDR3 size: 15 residues. V dropped 5 bases and J dropped 4; count of bases not matched to a gene: 9. CDR1 is LNHDA, CDR2 SQIVND, per germline (reference sequence). The CDR3 here is CASSGRTGILYGYTF. As DNA, the CDR3 is TGTGCCAGTAGTGGACGGACAGGGATTCTCTATGGCTACACCTTC. The full variable domain, its missing parts supplied by reference TRBV19 and TRBJ1-2, is DGGITQSPKYLFRKEGQNVTLSCEQNLNHDAMYWYRQDPGQGLRLIYYSQIVNDFQKGDIAEGYSVSREKKESFPLTVTSAQKNPTAFYLCASSGRTGILYGYTFGSGTRLTVV.

The genes are TRBV27 and TRBJ2-2; perhaps TRBD2 as D (6 bases). CDR1 is MNHEY, CDR2 SMNVEV, per germline (reference sequence). The CDR3 is made up of 16 amino acids. Trimming removed 2 bases from V and 1 base from J, with 11 bases in between. CDR3 sequence (DNA): TGTGCCAGCAGTTTAGGAGGGACTGAGAACACCGGGGAGCTGTTTTTT. Translating gives CASSLGGTENTGELFF.

CDR3 in DNA: TGTGCCAGCAGGCTCTCTAGCGTCCGAGAGACCCAGTACTTC. As protein: CASRLSSVRETQYF. The rearrangement joins TRBV6-6 to TRBJ2-5; the D gene is possibly TRBD2 (6 bases). The germline V and J ends were trimmed by 6 bases and 4 bases, with 15 bases remaining between them. CDR3 size: 14 residues. CDR1 is MNHNY, CDR2 SVGAGI, per germline (reference sequence).

The rearrangement links TRBV6-5 to TRBJ2-7, with D perhaps TRBD1 (5 bases). The CDR3 extends over 11 amino acids. CDR1 MNHEY and CDR2 SVGAGI come from the germline V gene. The ends were cut back, 6 bases at V and 8 bases at J, with 11 bases in the middle. The CDR3 sequence: CASRKGIQQYF. In DNA, the CDR3 is TGTGCCAGCAGGAAGGGGATCCAGCAGTACTTC.